This T cell receptor (beta chain) was captured by sequencing in a study of synovial regulatory T cells in juvenile arthritis. The wider study: One patient received methotrexate plus infliximab; one lacked treatment information.

The study, taken as a whole, reports: Synovial Treg CDR3 sequences overlapped more with iaTregs than other circulating Tregs.

Matched peripheral blood accompanied the synovial fluid taken from each patient with active arthritis. Patients were aged median approximately 10 years with disease lasting median about 7 years. This clone is deemed medium-sized by its frequency. Its target is not known. This table comes from immunoSEQ multiplex PCR, and its TCRdb copy is limited to in-frame clones, with some not included. The sample data list about 2,200 clones. This CDR3 spans 18 amino acids. No DNA has been recorded. CDR1 is SNHLY and CDR2 is FYNNEI in the germline V gene. The chain combines TRBV2 with TRBJ1-5; TCRdb lists TRBD1, though no DNA is available to test this call. The sequence was obtained from a donor between 2 and 35 years old with juvenile idiopathic arthritis. The specimen sequenced was Treg cells from the synovium. CDR3 sequence reads: CASSVVGRGGGSNQPQHF.